The sequence of this TCR beta chain was determined in a study of cytomegalovirus exposure and HLA in healthy donors. 13 Jbeta primers and 60 Vbeta primers were used for the PCR. Original processing methods: Per a later analysis, the number of unique TCR beta chains was approximately 80 million, of which 9 million to 14 million were shared. Data came from immunoSEQ multiplex PCR; TCRdb stores just in-frame clones and leaves some out. V and J calls and clone size are those listed in that table; D and trimming were worked out from the DNA. The sample lists some 180,000 clones; roughly 75% were seen once. Germline V gives CDR1 MNHEY, CDR2 SMNVEV (reference sequence). The CDR3 consists of 15 residues. Losses at the gene ends were 6 bases for V and 5 bases for J; bases not matched to a gene: 10. This clone was observed once. No antigen is known for it. Findings of the study overall: The records held CMV serostatus as the only immune exposure information. In a later analysis, at a false discovery rate of 0.05, 16,951 TCR beta sequences matched HLA alleles. Data from an earlier analysis indicated that most TCR beta V segments were productive either about 90% or about 30% of the time.

V usage is TRBV27 and J usage is TRBJ2-1, with 7 bases identical to TRBD1. This receptor was obtained from a young woman in good health and CMV-seronegative. The specimen was PBMCs. The CDR3: CASSSYRGRDNEQFF. In DNA form, the CDR3 reads TGTGCCAGCAGCTCTTACAGGGGAAGGGACAATGAGCAGTTCTTC.